The present TCR beta chain was sequenced within a study of T cell changes during pregnancy in multiple sclerosis. TCRdb keeps only in-frame clones here, not all; method: immunoSEQ multiplex PCR. This sample carries roughly 66,000 clones, 80% to 95% of them seen once, and the ten largest clones take approximately 2.2%. This clonotype originated in a female donor with multiple sclerosis, enrolled in a pregnancy study. The source was peripheral blood, collected in the first trimester of pregnancy.

This CDR3 reads CASSPSPGRGYNEQFF. DNA for the CDR3: TGTGCCAGCAGCCCTAGTCCTGGGAGGGGCTACAATGAGCAGTTCTTC. This chain connects TRBV11-3 to TRBJ2-1, with TRBD2 identical over 7 bases. The CDR3 has 16 amino acids. Germline V gene data show CDR1 as SGHNT and CDR2 as YENEEA. Trimming cost V 5 bases and J 3 bases; bases outside gene matches: 10.